This TCR beta chain was observed in a study of CD8 T cells in Susac syndrome. After extraction with the RNeasy kit, about 0.45 to 1 ug of the RNA was reverse transcribed using random hexamers. Coverage of TCR beta CDR3 amplification by immunoSEQ multiplex PCR extended to 54 Vbeta and 13 Jbeta. Each CDR3 protein is one row after TCRdb ran MiXCR on the immunoSEQ multiplex PCR reads. The sample has about 190,000 distinct CDR3 sequences, around 95% seen once; the top ten hold around 0.16%. CDR3 length equals 14 residues. Germline CDR1 is MGHRA and CDR2 is YSYEKL. V lost 2 bases and J lost 5, with 12 bases in between. Study findings and constraints: A relatively small number of individuals underwent TCR sequencing and HLA analysis. Susac-specific public clones numbered sixteen in total CD8+ repertoires (and 5 or 6 in CD8+ TEMRA repertoires).

For this clonotype: What it recognizes is unknown.

The rearrangement uses TRBV4-1 and TRBJ1-1; D is uncertain. The receptor was isolated from a human donor with Susac syndrome. Source material: CD8+ T cells from PBMCs. The CDR3 here is CASSQLGFQTEAFF. For the CDR3, the DNA is TGCGCCAGCAGCCAACTGGGGTTCCAGACTGAAGCTTTCTTT.